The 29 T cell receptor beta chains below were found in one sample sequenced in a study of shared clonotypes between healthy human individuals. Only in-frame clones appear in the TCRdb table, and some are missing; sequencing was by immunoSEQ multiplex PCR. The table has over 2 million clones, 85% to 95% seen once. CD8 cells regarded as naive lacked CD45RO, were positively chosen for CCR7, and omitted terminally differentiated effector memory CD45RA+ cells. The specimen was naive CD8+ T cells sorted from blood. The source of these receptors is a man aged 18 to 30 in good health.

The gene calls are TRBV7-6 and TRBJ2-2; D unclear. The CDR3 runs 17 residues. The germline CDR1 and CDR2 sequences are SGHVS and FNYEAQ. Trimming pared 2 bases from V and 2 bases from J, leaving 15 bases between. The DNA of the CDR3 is TGTGCCAGCAGCTTACGTGGGCGGTTTGACAACACCGGGGAGCTGTTTTTT. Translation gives CASSLRGRFDNTGELFF.

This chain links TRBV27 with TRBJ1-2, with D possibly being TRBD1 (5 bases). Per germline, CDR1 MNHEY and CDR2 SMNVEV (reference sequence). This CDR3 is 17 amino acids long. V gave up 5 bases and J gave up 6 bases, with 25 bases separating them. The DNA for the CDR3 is TGTGCCAGCAGTCCCACGGCAAACGAGGCCGGGGGACATGGCTACACCTTC. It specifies CASSPTANEAGGHGYTF.

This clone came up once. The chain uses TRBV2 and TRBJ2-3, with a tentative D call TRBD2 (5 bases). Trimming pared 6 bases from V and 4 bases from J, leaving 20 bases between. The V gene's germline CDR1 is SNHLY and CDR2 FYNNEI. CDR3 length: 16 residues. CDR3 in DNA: TGTGCCAGCAGCCCTGGGGTGCTAGCTGGCTCAGATACGCAGTATTTT. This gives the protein CASSPGVLAGSDTQYF.

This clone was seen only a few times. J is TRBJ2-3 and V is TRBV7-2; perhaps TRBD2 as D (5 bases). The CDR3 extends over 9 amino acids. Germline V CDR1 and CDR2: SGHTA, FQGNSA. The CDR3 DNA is TGTGCATCGGGGGATACGCAGTATTTT. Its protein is CASGDTQYF.

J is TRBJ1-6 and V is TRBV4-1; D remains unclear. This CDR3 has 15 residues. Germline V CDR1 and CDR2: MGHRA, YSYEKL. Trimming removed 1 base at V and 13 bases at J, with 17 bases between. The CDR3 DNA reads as TGCGCCAGCAGCCAAGGGATCGGGGTCGACACGCCCCTCCACTTT. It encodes CASSQGIGVDTPLHF.

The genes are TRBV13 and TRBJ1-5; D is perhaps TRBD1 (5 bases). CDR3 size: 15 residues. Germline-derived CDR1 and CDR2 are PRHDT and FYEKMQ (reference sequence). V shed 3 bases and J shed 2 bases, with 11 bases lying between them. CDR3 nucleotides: TGTGCCAGCAGCTTCCGGGGGGATGGCAATCAGCCCCAGCATTTT. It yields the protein CASSFRGDGNQPQHF.

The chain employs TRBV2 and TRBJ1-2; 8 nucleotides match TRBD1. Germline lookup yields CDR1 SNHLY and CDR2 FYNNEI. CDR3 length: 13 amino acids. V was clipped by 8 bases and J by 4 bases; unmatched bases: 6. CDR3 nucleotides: TGTGCCAGCGCGGGACAGGAGATCTATGGCTACACCTTC. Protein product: CASAGQEIYGYTF.

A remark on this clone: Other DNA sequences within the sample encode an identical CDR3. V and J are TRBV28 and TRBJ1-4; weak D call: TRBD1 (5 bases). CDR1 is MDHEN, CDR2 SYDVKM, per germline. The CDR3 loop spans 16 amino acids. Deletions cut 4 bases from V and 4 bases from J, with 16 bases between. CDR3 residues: CASSSRNPGINEKLFF. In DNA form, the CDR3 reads TGTGCCAGCAGTTCCCGTAATCCAGGGATTAATGAAAAACTGTTTTTT.

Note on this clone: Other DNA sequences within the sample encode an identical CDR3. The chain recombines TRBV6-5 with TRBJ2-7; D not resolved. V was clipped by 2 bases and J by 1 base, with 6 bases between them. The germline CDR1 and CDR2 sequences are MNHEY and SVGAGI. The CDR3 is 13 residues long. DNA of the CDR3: TGTGCCAGCAGTTACGCTGTGTCCTACGAGCAGTACTTC. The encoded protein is CASSYAVSYEQYF.

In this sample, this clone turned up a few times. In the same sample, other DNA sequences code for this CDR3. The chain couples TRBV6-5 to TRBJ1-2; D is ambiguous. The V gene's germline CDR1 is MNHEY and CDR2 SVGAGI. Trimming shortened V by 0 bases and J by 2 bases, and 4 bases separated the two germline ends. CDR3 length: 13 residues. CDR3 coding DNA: TGTGCCAGCAGTTACTCAGAGAACTATGGCTACACCTTC. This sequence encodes CASSYSENYGYTF.

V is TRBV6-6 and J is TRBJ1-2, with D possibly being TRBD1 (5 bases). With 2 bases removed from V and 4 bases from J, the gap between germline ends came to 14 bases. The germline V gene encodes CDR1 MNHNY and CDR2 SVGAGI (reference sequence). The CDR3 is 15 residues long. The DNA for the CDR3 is TGTGCCAGCAGTTACCCGGAAGGGGTGCTCTATGGCTACACCTTC. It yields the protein CASSYPEGVLYGYTF.

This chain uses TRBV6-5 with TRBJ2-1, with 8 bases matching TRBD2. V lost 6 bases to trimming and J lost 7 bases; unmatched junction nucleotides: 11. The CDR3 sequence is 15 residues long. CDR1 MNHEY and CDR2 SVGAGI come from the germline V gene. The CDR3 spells CASSSGTRGMNEQFF. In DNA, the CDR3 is TGTGCCAGCAGCTCCGGGACTAGGGGCATGAATGAGCAGTTCTTC.

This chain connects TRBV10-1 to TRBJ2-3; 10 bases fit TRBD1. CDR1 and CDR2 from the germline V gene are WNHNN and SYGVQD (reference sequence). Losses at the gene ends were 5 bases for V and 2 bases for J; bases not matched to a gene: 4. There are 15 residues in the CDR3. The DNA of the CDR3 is TGCGCCAGCAGTTCGGGGACAGGGGACACAGATACGCAGTATTTT. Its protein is CASSSGTGDTDTQYF.

The CDR3 here is CASMGRGLLYGYTF. The CDR3 DNA reads TGTGCCAGCATGGGCAGGGGGCTCCTCTATGGCTACACCTTC. The chain combines TRBV6-6 with TRBJ1-2; TRBD1 agrees at 8 bases. Germline V CDR1 and CDR2: MNHNY, SVGAGI (reference sequence). The V gene end was trimmed by 7 bases and the J gene end by 4 bases; junction bases not matched to a gene: 8. The CDR3 spans 14 residues.

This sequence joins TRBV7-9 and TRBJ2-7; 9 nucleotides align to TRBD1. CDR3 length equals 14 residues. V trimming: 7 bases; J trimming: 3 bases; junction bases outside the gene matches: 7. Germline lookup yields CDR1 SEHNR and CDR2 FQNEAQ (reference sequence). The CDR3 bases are TGTGCCAGCACGCATGGGACAGGGCTCTACGAGCAGTACTTC. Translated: CASTHGTGLYEQYF.

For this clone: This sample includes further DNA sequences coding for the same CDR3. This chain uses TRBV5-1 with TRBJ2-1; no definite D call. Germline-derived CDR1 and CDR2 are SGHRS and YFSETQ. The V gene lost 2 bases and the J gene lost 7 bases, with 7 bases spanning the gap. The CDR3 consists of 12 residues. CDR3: CASSLAGNEQFF. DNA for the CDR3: TGCGCCAGCAGCTTAGCAGGTAATGAGCAGTTCTTC.

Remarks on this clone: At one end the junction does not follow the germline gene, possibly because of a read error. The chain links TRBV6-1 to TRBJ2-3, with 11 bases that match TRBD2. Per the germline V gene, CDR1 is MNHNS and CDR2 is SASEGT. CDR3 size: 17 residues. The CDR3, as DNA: TGTGCCAGCAGAGAAGTAGCGGGAGGGCTGGGCACAGATACGCAGTATTTT. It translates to CASREVAGGLGTDTQYF.

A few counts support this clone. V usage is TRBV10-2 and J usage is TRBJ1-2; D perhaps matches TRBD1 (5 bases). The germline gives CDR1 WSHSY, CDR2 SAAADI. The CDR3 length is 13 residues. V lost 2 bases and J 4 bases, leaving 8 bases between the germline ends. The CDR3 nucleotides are TGCGCCAGCAGTGAGGACAGAGGCTATGGCTACACCTTC. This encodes CASSEDRGYGYTF.

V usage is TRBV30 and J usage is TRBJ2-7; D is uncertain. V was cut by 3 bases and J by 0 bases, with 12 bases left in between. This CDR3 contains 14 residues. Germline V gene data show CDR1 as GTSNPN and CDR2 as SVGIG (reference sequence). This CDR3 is CAWRGLPDSYEQYF. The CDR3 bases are TGTGCCTGGAGGGGCCTACCAGACTCCTACGAGCAGTACTTC.

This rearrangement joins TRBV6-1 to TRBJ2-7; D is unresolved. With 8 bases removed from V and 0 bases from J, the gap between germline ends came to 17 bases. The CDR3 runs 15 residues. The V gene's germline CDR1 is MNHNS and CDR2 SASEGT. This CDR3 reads CASQFVASSSYEQYF. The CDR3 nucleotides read TGTGCCAGCCAATTCGTGGCGTCGAGCTCCTACGAGCAGTACTTC.

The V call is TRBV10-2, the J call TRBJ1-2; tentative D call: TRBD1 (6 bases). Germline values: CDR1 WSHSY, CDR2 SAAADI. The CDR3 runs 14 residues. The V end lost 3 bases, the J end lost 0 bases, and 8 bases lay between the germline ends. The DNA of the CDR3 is TGCGCCAGCAGTGAAAGGACAGCTAACTATGGCTACACCTTC. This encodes CASSERTANYGYTF.

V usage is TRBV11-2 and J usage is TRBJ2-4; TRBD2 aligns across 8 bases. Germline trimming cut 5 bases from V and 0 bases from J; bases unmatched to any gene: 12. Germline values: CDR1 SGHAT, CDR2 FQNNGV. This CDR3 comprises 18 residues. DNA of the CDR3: TGTGCCAGCAGCGCCTACCCCGGGGGGGCACTAGCCAAAAACATTCAGTACTTC. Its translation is CASSAYPGGALAKNIQYF.

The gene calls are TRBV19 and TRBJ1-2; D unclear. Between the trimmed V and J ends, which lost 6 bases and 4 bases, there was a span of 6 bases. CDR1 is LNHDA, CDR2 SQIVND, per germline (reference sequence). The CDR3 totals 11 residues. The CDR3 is CASSLAYGYTF. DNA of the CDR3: TGTGCCAGTAGCCTGGCCTATGGCTACACCTTC.

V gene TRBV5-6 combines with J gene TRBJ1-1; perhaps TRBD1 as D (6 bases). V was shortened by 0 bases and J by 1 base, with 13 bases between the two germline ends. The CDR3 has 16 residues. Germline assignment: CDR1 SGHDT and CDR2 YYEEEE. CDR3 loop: CASSLAGGGRNTEAFF. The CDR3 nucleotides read TGTGCCAGCAGCTTGGCCGGTGGGGGGCGGAACACTGAAGCTTTCTTT.

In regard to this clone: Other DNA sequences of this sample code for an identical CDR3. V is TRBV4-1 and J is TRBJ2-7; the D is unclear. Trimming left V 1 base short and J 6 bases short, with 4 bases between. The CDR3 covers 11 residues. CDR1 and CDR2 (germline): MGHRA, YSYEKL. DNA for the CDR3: TGCGCCAGCAGCCAAGGGCGCGAGCAGTACTTC. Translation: CASSQGREQYF.

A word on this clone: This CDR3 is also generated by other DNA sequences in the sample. CDR3 loop: CASSYSTEQYF. CDR3 sequence (DNA): TGTGCCAGCAGTTACTCGACAGAGCAGTACTTC. The V call is TRBV6-5, the J call TRBJ2-7; D gene uncertain. The length of the CDR3 is 11 residues. Germline V lookup: CDR1 MNHEY, CDR2 SVGAGI. Trimming cost V 0 bases and J 7 bases, with 4 bases left between them.

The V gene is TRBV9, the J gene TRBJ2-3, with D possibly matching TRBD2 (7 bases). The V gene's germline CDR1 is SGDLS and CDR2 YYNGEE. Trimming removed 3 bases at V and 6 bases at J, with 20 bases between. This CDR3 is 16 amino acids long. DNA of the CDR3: TGTGCCAGCAGCGCGGGGGGCGGGAGCCCCCGGGATACGCAGTATTTT. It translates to CASSAGGGSPRDTQYF.

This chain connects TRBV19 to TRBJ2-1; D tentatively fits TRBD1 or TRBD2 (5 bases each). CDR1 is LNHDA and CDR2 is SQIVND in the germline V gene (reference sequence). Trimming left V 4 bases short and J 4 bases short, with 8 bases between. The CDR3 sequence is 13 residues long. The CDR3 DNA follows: TGTGCCAGTAGTACCGAGGGGTACAATGAGCAGTTCTTC. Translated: CASSTEGYNEQFF.

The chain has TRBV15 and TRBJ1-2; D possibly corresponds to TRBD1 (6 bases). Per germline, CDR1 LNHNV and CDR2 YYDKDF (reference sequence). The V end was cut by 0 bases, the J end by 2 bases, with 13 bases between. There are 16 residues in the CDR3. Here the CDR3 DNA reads TGTGCCACCAGCAGAGATCCTCCAGGGGAGAACTATGGCTACACCTTC. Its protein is CATSRDPPGENYGYTF.